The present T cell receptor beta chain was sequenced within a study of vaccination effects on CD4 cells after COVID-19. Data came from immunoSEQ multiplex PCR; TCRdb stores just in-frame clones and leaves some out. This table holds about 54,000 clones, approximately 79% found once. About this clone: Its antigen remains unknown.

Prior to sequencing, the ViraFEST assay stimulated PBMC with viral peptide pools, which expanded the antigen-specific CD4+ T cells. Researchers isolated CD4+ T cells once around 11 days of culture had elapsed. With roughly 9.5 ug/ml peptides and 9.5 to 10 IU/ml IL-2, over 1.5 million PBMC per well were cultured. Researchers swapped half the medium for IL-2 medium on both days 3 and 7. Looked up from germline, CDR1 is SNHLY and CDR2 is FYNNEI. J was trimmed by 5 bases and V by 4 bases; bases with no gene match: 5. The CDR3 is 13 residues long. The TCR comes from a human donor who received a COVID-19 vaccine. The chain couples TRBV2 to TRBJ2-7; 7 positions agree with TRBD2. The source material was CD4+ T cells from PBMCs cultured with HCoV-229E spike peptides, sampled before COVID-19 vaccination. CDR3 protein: CASSVERGHEQYV. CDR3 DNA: TGTGCCAGCAGTGTGGAGCGGGGCCACGAGCAGTACGTC.